These 24 T cell receptor beta chains were all obtained from the same sample, sequenced in a study of T-cell memory formation after mild COVID-19. TCRdb passed the 5' RACE reads through MiXCR, listing each CDR3 protein once. This sample has about 610,000 distinct CDR3 sequences, with approximately 15% found just once. The sample comprised PBMCs or a T cell subset sorted from them (not recorded which). The receptors come from an adult woman who had mild COVID-19 (a few samples of this study predate the infection). Cell type and time point are not known.

The sample holds a few counts of this clonotype. The chain has TRBV2 and TRBJ2-1; 9 bases fit TRBD2. Per the germline V gene, CDR1 is SNHLY and CDR2 is FYNNEI. The CDR3 consists of 14 residues. Germline trimming cut 2 bases from V and 7 bases from J; bases unmatched to any gene: 3. The DNA of the CDR3 is TGTGCCAGCAGTGAACTAGCGGGGATAAATGAGCAGTTCTTC. Translating gives CASSELAGINEQFF.

The V gene is TRBV15, the J gene TRBJ1-5; D call uncertain. Germline V gene data show CDR1 as LNHNV and CDR2 as YYDKDF (reference sequence). The ends were cut back, 1 base at V and 6 bases at J, with 16 bases in the middle. This CDR3 region has 16 residues. DNA for the CDR3: TGTGCCACCAGCAGAGGAAAAGGAGAGGGTGCTCAGCCCCAGCATTTT. It is translated as CATSRGKGEGAQPQHF. The complete variable domain, with remaining parts taken from reference TRBV15 and TRBJ1-5, reads DAMVIQNPRYQVTQFGKPVTLSCSQTLNHNVMYWYQQKSSQAPKLLFHYYDKDFNNEADTPDNFQSRRPNTSFCFLDIRSPGLGDTAMYLCATSRGKGEGAQPQHFGDGTRLSIL.

This chain joins TRBV20-1 and TRBJ1-2; the match to TRBD1 covers 10 bases. V lost 3 bases and J lost 4; bases outside the gene matches: 11. The CDR3 is 16 amino acids. In germline, CDR1 is DFQATT, CDR2 SNEGSKA (reference sequence). The CDR3 protein is CSASPTTGGDFYGYTF. In DNA, the CDR3 is TGCAGTGCTAGCCCTACGACAGGGGGCGATTTCTATGGCTACACCTTC.

The chain uses TRBV7-3 and TRBJ2-2; no clear D. The V end lost 5 bases, the J end lost 4 bases, and 8 bases lay between the germline ends. Germline V gene lookup returns CDR1 SGHTA and CDR2 FQGTGA. The CDR3 runs 13 residues. CDR3 bases: TGTGCCAGCAGCGCCTCTATCACCGGGGAGCTGTTTTTT. Translation gives CASSASITGELFF.

In this sample, this clonotype turned up a few times. The chain is built from TRBV5-1 and TRBJ2-1, with 12 nucleotides matching TRBD1. V lost 4 bases, J lost 6 bases, and 5 bases stayed unmatched. The CDR3 loop spans 15 amino acids. The germline CDR1 and CDR2 sequences are SGHRS and YFSETQ. The CDR3 DNA follows: TGCGCCAGCAGCCCCGGGACAGGGGGCTTCAATGAGCAGTTCTTC. It yields the protein CASSPGTGGFNEQFF.

The chain links TRBV29-1 to TRBJ1-2; D not certain. There are 14 residues in the CDR3. The germline V gene encodes CDR1 SQVTM and CDR2 ANQGSEA. V was cut by 0 bases and J by 4 bases, with 12 bases left in between. CDR3 amino acids: CSVEEWELGYGYTF. As DNA, the CDR3 is TGCAGCGTTGAAGAGTGGGAGTTGGGCTATGGCTACACCTTC.

This clonotype was seen many times. V gene TRBV20-1 combines with J gene TRBJ2-7, with 9 bases fitting TRBD1. The V segment lost 3 bases and the J segment 1 base; nucleotides outside the gene matches: 4. Germline CDR1 is DFQATT and CDR2 is SNEGSKA (reference sequence). The CDR3 sequence is 14 residues long. CDR3 loop: CSARGQGGSYEQYF. The CDR3 DNA is TGCAGTGCTAGGGGACAGGGAGGGTCCTACGAGCAGTACTTC.

This clonotype was detected only once. The chain carries TRBV9 and TRBJ1-1, with D possibly matching TRBD1 (6 bases). In germline, CDR1 is SGDLS, CDR2 YYNGEE. This CDR3 contains 12 residues. The V end was cut by 3 bases, the J end by 8 bases, with 11 bases between. The CDR3 DNA sequence: TGTGCCAGCAGCGAGCAGACAGGAGAAGCTTTCTTT. Translation: CASSEQTGEAFF.

This clonotype was seen a few times. The rearrangement joins TRBV14 to TRBJ1-4; 9 bases are shared with TRBD1. The CDR3 consists of 17 residues. Losses at the gene ends were 0 bases for V and 3 bases for J; bases not matched to a gene: 5. From germline, CDR1 is SGHDN and CDR2 FVKESK. CDR3 residues: CASSQDGQGLPNEKLFF. The CDR3 DNA reads as TGTGCCAGCAGCCAAGATGGACAGGGGCTGCCTAATGAAAAACTGTTTTTT.

This rearrangement joins TRBV7-9 to TRBJ1-1; D is perhaps TRBD1 (5 bases). The CDR3 loop spans 14 amino acids. The germline gives CDR1 SEHNR, CDR2 FQNEAQ (reference sequence). The V end lost 5 bases, the J end lost 7 bases, and 17 bases lay between the germline ends. DNA of the CDR3: TGTGCCAGCAGCCCGGGGGGAGGGTACCATGAAGCTTTCTTT. Translating gives CASSPGGGYHEAFF.

The chain is built from TRBV20-1 and TRBJ1-3, with D possibly TRBD1 on 5 matching bases. Germline CDR1 is DFQATT and CDR2 is SNEGSKA (reference sequence). With 6 bases removed from V and 2 bases from J, the gap between germline ends came to 17 bases. The CDR3 has 15 amino acids. The CDR3 DNA is TGCAGTGCCGGGGGGAGGGGAGTTGCTGGAAACACCATATATTTT. This encodes CSAGGRGVAGNTIYF.

This clonotype has just a few counts. V gene TRBV7-9 combines with J gene TRBJ2-1; D not resolved. The germline V gene encodes CDR1 SEHNR and CDR2 FQNEAQ (reference sequence). Trimming took 0 bases from V and 3 from J, leaving 6 bases between them. The CDR3 is 14 amino acids. CDR3 in amino acids: CASSLALRYNEQFF. The DNA for the CDR3 is TGTGCCAGCAGCTTAGCCCTTCGCTACAATGAGCAGTTCTTC.

The rearrangement joins TRBV15 to TRBJ2-2; D uncertain. Trimming removed 0 bases at V and 0 bases at J, with 8 bases between. Per germline, CDR1 LNHNV and CDR2 YYDKDF (reference sequence). The CDR3 extends over 16 amino acids. The CDR3 DNA is TGTGCCACCAGCAGAGAGTCGGGTTCGAACACCGGGGAGCTGTTTTTT. It codes for CATSRESGSNTGELFF.

Here the CDR3 reads CSVHGTGSLETQYF. The CDR3 DNA reads as TGCAGCGTTCACGGGACAGGGTCCTTAGAGACCCAGTACTTC. The chain uses TRBV29-1 and TRBJ2-5, with TRBD1 identical over 9 bases. This CDR3 has 14 amino acids. The J segment lost 4 bases and the V segment lost 5 bases, leaving 8 bases of the junction unmatched. Germline CDR1 reads SQVTM; CDR2 reads ANQGSEA.

The chain links TRBV29-1 to TRBJ1-1; weak D call: TRBD1 (5 bases). V was cut by 4 bases and J by 1 base, with 10 bases left in between. Germline V lookup: CDR1 SQVTM, CDR2 ANQGSEA. The CDR3 is 13 residues long. This CDR3 reads CSVVPGTNTEAFF. CDR3 in DNA: TGCAGCGTTGTCCCAGGGACGAACACTGAAGCTTTCTTT.

This clonotype appeared many times. This chain connects TRBV27 to TRBJ1-5; perhaps TRBD1 as D (6 bases). In germline, CDR1 is MNHEY, CDR2 SMNVEV (reference sequence). The ends were cut back, 3 bases at V and 9 bases at J, with 15 bases in the middle. The length of the CDR3 is 14 residues. CDR3 coding DNA: TGTGCCAGCAGTTTCAACAGGGTCCGCTGGCCCCAGCATTTT. Amino acid sequence: CASSFNRVRWPQHF.

The chain employs TRBV6-2 or TRBV6-3 and TRBJ2-1; a possible D gene is TRBD2 (5 bases). The CDR3 has 13 amino acids. Germline V gives CDR1 MNHEY, CDR2 SVGEGT. V was pared by 6 bases and J by 0 bases, with 6 bases between. The CDR3 DNA is TGTGCCAGCAGACGGGGCTCCTACAATGAGCAGTTCTTC. It translates to CASRRGSYNEQFF.

This clonotype was seen a handful of times. This chain links TRBV13 with TRBJ2-5; D might be TRBD2 (5 bases). The CDR3 length is 16 residues. V gave up 4 bases and J gave up 0 bases, with 15 bases separating them. Germline V lookup: CDR1 PRHDT, CDR2 FYEKMQ (reference sequence). CDR3 region: CASSSGSSGYQETQYF. The CDR3 bases are TGTGCCAGCAGCTCGGGCTCCTCGGGGTACCAAGAGACCCAGTACTTC.

This clonotype was seen more than once but under ten times. The chain recombines TRBV6-5 with TRBJ2-7, with 9 bases matching TRBD2. Germline CDR1 reads MNHEY; CDR2 reads SVGAGI. J was trimmed by 2 bases and V by 6 bases; bases with no gene match: 5. CDR3 length: 14 amino acids. CDR3 amino acids: CASSKASGTYEQYF. The CDR3 DNA reads TGTGCCAGCAGCAAGGCTAGCGGGACCTACGAGCAGTACTTC.

This clonotype was seen a handful of times. The chain is built from TRBV12-3 or TRBV12-4 and TRBJ2-3, with D perhaps TRBD1 or TRBD2 (5 bases each). The ends were cut back, 3 bases at V and 2 bases at J, with 15 bases in the middle. The CDR3 has 16 amino acids. The CDR3 here is CASSFEPGPNTDTQYF. The CDR3 region has the DNA TGTGCCAGCAGTTTCGAGCCGGGGCCCAACACAGATACGCAGTATTTT.

Only a few counts were recorded for this clonotype. The rearrangement uses TRBV5-1 and TRBJ1-2; tentative D call: TRBD1 (6 bases). The CDR3 covers 16 residues. Germline assignment: CDR1 SGHRS and CDR2 YFSETQ. The ends were cut back, 0 bases at V and 0 bases at J, with 12 bases in the middle. The CDR3 reads CASSLGDRPPNYGYTF. The CDR3 DNA sequence: TGCGCCAGCAGCTTGGGCGACAGGCCTCCTAACTATGGCTACACCTTC.

This clonotype was seen more than once but under ten times. CDR3 protein: CASSRIGARTGNTF. The CDR3 coding sequence is TGTGCCAGCAGCCGGATCGGGGCCAGGACAGGGAACACCTTC. V and J are TRBV12-3 or TRBV12-4 and TRBJ1-2, with TRBD1 identical over 8 bases. V was clipped by 6 bases and J by 12 bases; unmatched bases: 15. The CDR3 is 14 amino acids.

In its sample, this clonotype was seen many times. The rearrangement joins TRBV7-6 to TRBJ1-5; no clear D gene. V lost 3 bases to trimming and J lost 4 bases, with 13 bases between them. Germline V gene lookup returns CDR1 SGHVS and CDR2 FNYEAQ. CDR3 length equals 15 residues. The CDR3 region has the DNA TGTGCCAGCAGCTTCGGTAGCGGGGTAAATCAGCCCCAGCATTTT. This translates into CASSFGSGVNQPQHF.

The chain is built from TRBV7-2 and TRBJ2-3, with TRBD1 identical over 8 bases. Germline loops: CDR1 SGHTA, CDR2 FQGNSA. With V trimmed by 1 base and J by 5 bases, 5 bases remained unmatched. The CDR3 has 15 amino acids. CDR3 in amino acids: CASSLGQGAVDTQYF. CDR3 DNA sequence: TGTGCCAGCAGCTTAGGGCAGGGGGCCGTAGATACGCAGTATTTT.